This T cell receptor beta chain is drawn from a study of cytomegalovirus exposure and HLA in healthy donors. This clone has only a few counts. The antigen is not known. The study ran its PCR with 60 Vbeta and 13 Jbeta primers. Measured with immunoSEQ multiplex PCR; TCRdb has only the in-frame clones, and not every one. The data hold roughly 150,000 clones, with 65% to 80% observed a single time. Findings and caveats of the study: Presence/absence analyses treated sequencing depth as roughly uniform across donors. One variant, a missense change in DCLRE1C, was linked in a later analysis to TCR beta V- and J-gene trimming.

The CDR3 loop spans 15 amino acids. Germline V gene lookup returns CDR1 SGHRS and CDR2 YFSETQ. V shed 0 bases and J shed 4 bases, with 10 bases lying between them. The chain couples TRBV5-1 to TRBJ2-2; no clear D. Sequencing was carried out using PBMCs. The receptor was derived from a woman aged 40 to 50 in good health and CMV-seronegative. The CDR3 region has the DNA TGCGCCAGCAGCTTGGCCATAGTTGGCACCGGGGAGCTGTTTTTT. Translation gives CASSLAIVGTGELFF.